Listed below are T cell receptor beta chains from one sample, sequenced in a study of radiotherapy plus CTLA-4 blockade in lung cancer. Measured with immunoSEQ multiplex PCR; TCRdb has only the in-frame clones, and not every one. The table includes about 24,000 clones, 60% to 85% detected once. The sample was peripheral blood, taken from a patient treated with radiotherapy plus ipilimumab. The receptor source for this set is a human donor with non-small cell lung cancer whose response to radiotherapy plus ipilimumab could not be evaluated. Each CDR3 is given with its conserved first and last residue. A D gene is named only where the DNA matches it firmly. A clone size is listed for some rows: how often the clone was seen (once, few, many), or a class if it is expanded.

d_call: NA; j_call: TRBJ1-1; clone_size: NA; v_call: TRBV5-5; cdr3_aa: CASSSDPTAGTEAFF; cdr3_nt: TGTGCCAGCAGCTCCGACCCCACCGCGGGCACTGAAGCTTTCTTT
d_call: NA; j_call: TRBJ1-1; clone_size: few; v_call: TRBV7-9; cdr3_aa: CASSVQLRNTEAFF; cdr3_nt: TGTGCCAGCAGCGTACAGTTAAGGAACACTGAAGCTTTCTTT
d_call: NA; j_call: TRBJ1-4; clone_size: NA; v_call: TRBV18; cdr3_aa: CASSPRGVNEKLFF; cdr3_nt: TGTGCCAGCTCACCACGGGGCGTCAATGAAAAACTGTTTTTT
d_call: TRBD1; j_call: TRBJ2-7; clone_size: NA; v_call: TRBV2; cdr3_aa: CASSAGTGDVWNYEQYF; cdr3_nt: TGTGCCAGCAGTGCCGGGACAGGGGACGTTTGGAACTACGAGCAGTACTTC
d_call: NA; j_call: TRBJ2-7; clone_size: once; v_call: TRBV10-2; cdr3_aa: CASSQRDKTYEQYF; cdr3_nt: TGCGCCAGCAGCCAGCGGGACAAAACCTACGAGCAGTACTTC
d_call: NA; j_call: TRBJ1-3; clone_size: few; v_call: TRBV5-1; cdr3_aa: CASSLQEGNTIYF; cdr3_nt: TGCGCCAGCAGCTTACAGGAGGGAAACACCATATATTTT
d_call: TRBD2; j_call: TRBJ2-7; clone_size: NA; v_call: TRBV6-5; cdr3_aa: CASSYGRSGRYEQYF; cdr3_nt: TGTGCCAGCAGTTACGGTCGTAGCGGGAGGTACGAGCAGTACTTC
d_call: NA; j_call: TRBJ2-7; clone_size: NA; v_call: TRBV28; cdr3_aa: CASSLNRVDYEQYF; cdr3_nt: TGTGCCAGCAGTTTAAACAGGGTAGACTACGAGCAGTACTTC
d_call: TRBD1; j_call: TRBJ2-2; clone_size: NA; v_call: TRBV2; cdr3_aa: CTSSDRTGPGELFF; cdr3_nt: TGTACCAGCAGTGATAGGACAGGCCCAGGGGAGCTGTTTTTT
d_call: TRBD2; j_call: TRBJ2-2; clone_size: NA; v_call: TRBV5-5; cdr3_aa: CASSFQLTSVGELFF; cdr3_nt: TGTGCCAGCAGCTTCCAATTGACTAGCGTCGGGGAGCTGTTTTTT
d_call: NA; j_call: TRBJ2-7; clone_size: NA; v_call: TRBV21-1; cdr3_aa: CASSKAGTSAKAPYEQYF; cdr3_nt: TGTGCCAGCAGCAAAGCCGGGACTAGCGCAAAGGCGCCCTACGAGCAGTACTTC
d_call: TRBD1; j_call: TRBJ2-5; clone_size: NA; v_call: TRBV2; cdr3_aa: CASSPGTGGGETQYF; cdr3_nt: TGTGCCAGCAGTCCCGGGACAGGGGGCGGAGAGACCCAGTACTTC
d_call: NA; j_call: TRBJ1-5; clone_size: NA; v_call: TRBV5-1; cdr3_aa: CASSLAGNQPQHF; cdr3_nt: TGCGCCAGCAGCTTGGCAGGGAATCAGCCCCAGCATTTT
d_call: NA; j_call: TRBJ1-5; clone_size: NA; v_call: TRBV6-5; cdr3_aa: CASSRTGNQPQHF; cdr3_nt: TGTGCCAGCAGTCGAACAGGGAATCAGCCCCAGCATTTT
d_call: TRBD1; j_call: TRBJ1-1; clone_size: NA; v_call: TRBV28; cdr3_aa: CATWTGGSTEAFF; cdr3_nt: TGTGCCACCTGGACAGGGGGAAGCACTGAAGCTTTCTTT
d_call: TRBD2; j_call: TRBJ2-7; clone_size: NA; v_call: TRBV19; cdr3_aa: CASNGGGQDYEQYF; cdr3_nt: TGTGCCAGTAATGGGGGAGGGCAAGACTACGAGCAGTACTTC
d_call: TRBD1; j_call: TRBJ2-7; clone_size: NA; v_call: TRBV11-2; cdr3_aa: CASSVTGAYEQYF; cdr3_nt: TGTGCCAGCAGCGTAACAGGGGCCTACGAGCAGTACTTC
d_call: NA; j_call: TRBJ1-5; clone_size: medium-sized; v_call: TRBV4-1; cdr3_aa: CASSPHGAGSNQPQHF; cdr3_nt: TGCGCCAGCAGCCCCCATGGGGCAGGGTCCAATCAGCCCCAGCATTTT
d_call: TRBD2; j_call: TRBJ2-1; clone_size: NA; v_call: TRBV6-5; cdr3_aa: CASSQRESYNEQFF; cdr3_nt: TGTGCCAGCAGCCAGCGGGAATCCTACAATGAGCAGTTCTTC
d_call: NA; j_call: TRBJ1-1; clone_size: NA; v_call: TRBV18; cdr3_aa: CASSPRGPPGNTEAFF; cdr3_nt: TGTGCCAGCTCACCACGGGGGCCCCCTGGTAACACTGAAGCTTTCTTT
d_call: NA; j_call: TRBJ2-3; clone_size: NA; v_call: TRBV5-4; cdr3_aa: CASSALQGGGTDTQYF; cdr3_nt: TGTGCCAGCAGCGCCCTCCAGGGCGGCGGCACAGATACGCAGTATTTT
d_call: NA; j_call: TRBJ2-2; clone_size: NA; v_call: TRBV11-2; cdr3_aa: CASSLATWGGGELFF; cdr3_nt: TGTGCCAGCAGCTTAGCTACCTGGGGAGGTGGGGAGCTGTTTTTT
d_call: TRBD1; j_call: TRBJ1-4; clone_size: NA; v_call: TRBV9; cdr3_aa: CASSVGKATGNEKLFF; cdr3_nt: TGTGCCAGCAGCGTAGGCAAAGCGACAGGGAATGAAAAACTGTTTTTT
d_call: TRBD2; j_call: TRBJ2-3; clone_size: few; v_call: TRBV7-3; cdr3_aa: CASSPQAGADTQYF; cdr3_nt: TGTGCCAGCAGCCCCCAAGCGGGAGCAGATACGCAGTATTTT
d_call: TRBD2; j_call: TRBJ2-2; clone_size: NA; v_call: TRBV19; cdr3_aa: CASSTPLGRERYNTGELFF; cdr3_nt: TGTGCCAGTAGTACCCCCCTCGGGCGGGAGCGGTACAACACCGGGGAGCTGTTTTTT
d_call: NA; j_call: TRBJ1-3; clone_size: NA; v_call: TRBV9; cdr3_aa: CASSAAQGIPGNTIYF; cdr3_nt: TGTGCCAGCAGCGCAGCACAGGGCATCCCTGGAAACACCATATATTTT
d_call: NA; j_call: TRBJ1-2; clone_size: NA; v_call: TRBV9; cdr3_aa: CASSVGRAGDGYTF; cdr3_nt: TGTGCCAGCAGCGTAGGGAGAGCAGGGGATGGCTACACCTTC
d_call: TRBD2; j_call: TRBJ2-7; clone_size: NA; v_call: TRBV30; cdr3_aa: CAWSASGRVPEQYF; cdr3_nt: TGTGCCTGGAGTGCTAGCGGGAGAGTCCCCGAGCAGTACTTC
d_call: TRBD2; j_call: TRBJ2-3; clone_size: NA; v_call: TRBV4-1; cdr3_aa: CASSAELAEGGSTDTQYF; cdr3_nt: TGCGCCAGCAGCGCCGAGTTGGCCGAGGGAGGGTCGACAGATACGCAGTATTTT
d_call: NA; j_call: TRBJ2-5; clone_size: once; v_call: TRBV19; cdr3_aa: CASSMAAHRGETQYF; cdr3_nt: TGTGCCAGTAGTATGGCGGCACATCGGGGAGAGACCCAGTACTTC
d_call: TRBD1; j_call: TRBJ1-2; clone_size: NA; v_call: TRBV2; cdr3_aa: CASSEGGQGWVGGYTF; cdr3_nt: TGTGCCAGCAGTGAAGGGGGACAGGGGTGGGTAGGAGGCTACACCTTC
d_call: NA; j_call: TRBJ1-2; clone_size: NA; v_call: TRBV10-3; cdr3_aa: CAISKLQGVENGYTF; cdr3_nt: TGTGCCATCAGTAAATTACAGGGAGTAGAGAACGGCTACACCTTC
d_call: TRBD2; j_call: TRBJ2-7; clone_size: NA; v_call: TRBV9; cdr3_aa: CASSVGPGGPYEQYF; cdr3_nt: TGTGCCAGCAGCGTAGGCCCGGGAGGACCCTACGAGCAGTACTTC
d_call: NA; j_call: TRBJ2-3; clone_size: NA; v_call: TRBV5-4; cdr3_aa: CASSLDSHTDTQYF; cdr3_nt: TGTGCCAGCAGTCTGGACAGCCACACAGATACGCAGTATTTT
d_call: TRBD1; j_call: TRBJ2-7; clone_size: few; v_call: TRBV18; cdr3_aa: CASSPGQGVVEQYF; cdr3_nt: TGTGCCAGCTCACCGGGACAGGGGGTCGTCGAGCAGTACTTC
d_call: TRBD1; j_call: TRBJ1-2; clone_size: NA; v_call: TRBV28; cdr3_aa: CASEGQNYGYTF; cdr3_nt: TGTGCCAGTGAGGGACAGAACTATGGCTACACCTTC
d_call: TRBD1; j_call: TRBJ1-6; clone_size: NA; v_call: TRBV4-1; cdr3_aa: CASSPWGTGTAGVLHF; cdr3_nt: TGCGCCAGCAGCCCTTGGGGGACAGGCACCGCCGGAGTCCTCCACTTT
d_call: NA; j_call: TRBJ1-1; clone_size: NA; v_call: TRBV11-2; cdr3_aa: CASSLVVGSTEAFF; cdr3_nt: TGTGCCAGCAGCTTAGTCGTCGGGAGCACTGAAGCTTTCTTT
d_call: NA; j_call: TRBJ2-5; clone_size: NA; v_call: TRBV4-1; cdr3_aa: CASSQGAGGGEETQYF; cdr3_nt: TGCGCCAGCAGCCAAGGCGCAGGGGGAGGTGAGGAGACCCAGTACTTC
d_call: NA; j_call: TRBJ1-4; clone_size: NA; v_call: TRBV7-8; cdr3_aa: CASSHREKLFF; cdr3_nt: TGTGCCAGCAGTCACAGGGAAAAACTGTTTTTT